This T cell receptor beta chain was profiled in a study of shared clonotypes between healthy human individuals. The investigators split CD4+ cells into a CD45RA+ naive subset and a CD45RA-negative memory subset. For this clone: Its target is not known.

This CDR3 contains 16 residues. TCRdb's copy holds only in-frame clones and misses some; the assay was immunoSEQ multiplex PCR. The sample includes around 2.5 million clones, roughly 93% of them seen just once. General study points: Larger estimated richness was generally recorded for naive subsets relative to memory subsets.

This chain joins TRBV21-1 and TRBJ1-2. TRBV21-1 counts as a pseudogene. The TCR sequence derives from a man aged 18 to 30 in good health. Some clones in this sample may be carry-over from other donors' samples. The sequencing sample was made of naive CD4+ T cells from PBMCs. The subset here: CD45RA+ positively selected. CDR3 sequence (DNA): TGTGCCAGCAGCAAGAGGATCCAAGATGGGATCTATGGCTACACCTTC. Its protein is CASSKRIQDGIYGYTF.